This TCR beta chain was sequenced in a study of identical twins. TCRdb used MiXCR to reprocess the 5' RACE reads, holding one entry per CDR3 protein. The sample comprises some 500,000 distinct CDR3 sequences, 22% of which are singletons, and about 0.91% rests with the top ten. This CDR3 region has 14 residues. Trimming cost V 8 bases and J 8 bases, with 19 bases left between them. This clonotype was counted only a few times. The sample was also linked to a second study, of T cells expressing NK-cell markers. This second study notes: Among the experiments, several used an anti-gamma-delta TCR antibody to restrict sorting to alpha-beta TCR T cells. Dominance of the CD3+CD56-NKG2C+ fraction by these clonotypes also held in several donors.

V is TRBV12-3 or TRBV12-4 and J is TRBJ1-3, with D possibly TRBD1 on 6 matching bases. Sequencing used CD4+ T cells sorted from blood. The receptor's source is a woman aged 18-30 years in good health. Here the CDR3 reads CASSSRGKWDTIYF. CDR3 sequence (DNA): TGTGCCAGCTCGTCGAGGGGGAAGTGGGACACCATATATTTT.